The clone carrying this T cell receptor (beta chain) was seen just once. The sample is drawn from a study of blood T cell repertoires in COVID-19. This CDR3 spans 13 amino acids. V was pared by 7 bases and J by 4 bases, with 11 bases between. Measured with immunoSEQ multiplex PCR; TCRdb has only the in-frame clones, and not every one. This sample carries some 350,000 clones, 89% of them seen once, and the ten largest clones take about 3%. One Seattle source followed patients from active infection through their disease course. The receptor was isolated from a woman aged 25 to 39 with COVID-19, enrolled during active disease. Sequenced sample: peripheral blood. This chain links TRBV12-3 or TRBV12-4 with TRBJ2-1; TRBD2 might be the D (5 bases). The DNA for the CDR3 is TGTGCCAGCAACCGCCGGGGATACAATGAGCAGTTCTTC. Its translation: CASNRRGYNEQFF.